This T cell receptor beta chain was observed in a study of cytomegalovirus exposure and HLA in healthy donors. Study-level points and caveats: Researchers reported that a few CMV-associated chains were confirmed in vitro as CMV antigen-specific.

The PCR ran on 60 Vbeta and 13 Jbeta primers. Clones were sequenced by immunoSEQ multiplex PCR, and TCRdb holds only the in-frame ones, with some missing. Recorded here are about 130,000 clones; the top ten clones represent over 1.5%. Trimming took 0 bases from V and 2 from J, leaving 11 bases between them. The CDR3 length is 15 residues. The germline CDR1 and CDR2 sequences are LNHDA and SQIVND (reference sequence). Details on this clone: Its antigen remains unidentified.

This sequence originates from a woman between 35 and 50 years old in good health and CMV-seropositive. Sequencing was performed on PBMCs. The chain has TRBV19 and TRBJ2-7; possible D gene TRBD1, 6 bases. CDR3 in amino acids: CASSIDLTGAYEQYF. DNA of the CDR3: TGTGCCAGTAGTATAGACTTGACAGGAGCCTACGAGCAGTACTTC.